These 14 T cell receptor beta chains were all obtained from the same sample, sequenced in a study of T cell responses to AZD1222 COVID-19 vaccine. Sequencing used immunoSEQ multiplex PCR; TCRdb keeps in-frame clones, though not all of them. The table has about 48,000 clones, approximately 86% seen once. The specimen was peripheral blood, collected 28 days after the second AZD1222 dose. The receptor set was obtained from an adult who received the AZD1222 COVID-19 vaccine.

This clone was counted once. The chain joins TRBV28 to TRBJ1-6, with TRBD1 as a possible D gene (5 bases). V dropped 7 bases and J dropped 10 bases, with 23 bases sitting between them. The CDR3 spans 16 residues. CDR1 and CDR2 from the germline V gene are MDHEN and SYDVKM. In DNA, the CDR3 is TGTGCCAGCATGATTGGGGGTTCGGCAGGGAGGTCACCCCTCCACTTT. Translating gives CASMIGGSAGRSPLHF.

CDR3 nucleotide sequence: TGTGCCAGCAGCTTGGTTACAGGGGGCACTGAAGCTTTCTTT. Translation gives CASSLVTGGTEAFF. The chain combines TRBV5-6 with TRBJ1-1; TRBD1 agrees at 8 bases. V lost 0 bases to trimming and J lost 4 bases; unmatched junction nucleotides: 2. From germline, CDR1 is SGHDT and CDR2 YYEEEE. The CDR3 is 14 residues long.

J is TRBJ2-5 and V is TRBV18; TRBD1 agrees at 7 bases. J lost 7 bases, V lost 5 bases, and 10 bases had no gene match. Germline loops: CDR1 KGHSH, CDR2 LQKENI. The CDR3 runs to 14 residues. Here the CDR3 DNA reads TGTGCCAGCTCAGGACAGGTAGAGGTTTGGACCCAGTACTTC. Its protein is CASSGQVEVWTQYF. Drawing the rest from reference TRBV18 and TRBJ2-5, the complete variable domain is NAGVMQNPRHLVRRRGQEARLRCSPMKGHSHVYWYRQLPEEGLKFMVYLQKENIIDESGMPKERFSAEFPKEGPSILRIQQVVRGDSAAYFCASSGQVEVWTQYFGPGTRLLVL.

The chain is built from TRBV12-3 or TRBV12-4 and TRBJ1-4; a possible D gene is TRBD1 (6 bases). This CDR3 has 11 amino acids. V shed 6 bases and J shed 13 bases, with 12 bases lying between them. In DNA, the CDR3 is TGTGCCAGCAGAGAAGGGGGAGGACTGTTTTTT. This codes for CASREGGGLFF.

The CDR3 sequence is CASSPVRNQPQHF. CDR3 nucleotide sequence: TGTGCCAGCAGTCCTGTACGCAATCAGCCCCAGCATTTT. The V gene is TRBV6-1, the J gene TRBJ1-5; D is unresolved. The CDR3 consists of 13 residues. Per germline, CDR1 MNHNS and CDR2 SASEGT. Trimming took off 5 bases at V and 2 bases at J, with 7 bases between the two ends.

The CDR3 nucleotides are TGTGCCAGCAGCTTCCGGACGGGTATAGCGTCTGGGGCCAACGTCCTGACTTTC. Encoded protein: CASSFRTGIASGANVLTF. V gene TRBV7-8 combines with J gene TRBJ2-6, with a possible D match to TRBD2 (5 bases). Deletions cut 3 bases from V and 1 base from J, with 16 bases between. There are 18 residues in the CDR3. In germline, CDR1 is SGHVS, CDR2 FQNEAQ.

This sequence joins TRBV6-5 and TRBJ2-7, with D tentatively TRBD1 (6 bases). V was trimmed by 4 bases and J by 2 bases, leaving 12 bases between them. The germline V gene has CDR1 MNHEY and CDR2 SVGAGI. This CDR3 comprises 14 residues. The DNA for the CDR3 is TGTGCCAGCAGTTCAGGGGTTCTCCCCTACGAGCAGTACTTC. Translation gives CASSSGVLPYEQYF.

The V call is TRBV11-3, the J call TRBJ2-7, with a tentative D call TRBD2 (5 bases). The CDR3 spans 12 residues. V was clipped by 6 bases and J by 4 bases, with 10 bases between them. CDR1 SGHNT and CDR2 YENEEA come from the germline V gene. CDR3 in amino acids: CASSPRGYEQYF. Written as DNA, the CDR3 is TGTGCCAGCAGTCCCCGAGGGTACGAGCAGTACTTC.

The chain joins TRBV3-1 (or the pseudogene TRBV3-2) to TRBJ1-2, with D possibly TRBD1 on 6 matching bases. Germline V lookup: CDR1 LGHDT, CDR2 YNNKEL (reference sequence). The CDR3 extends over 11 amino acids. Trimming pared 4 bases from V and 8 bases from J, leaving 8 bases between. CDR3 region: CASSLGGGYTF. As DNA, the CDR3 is TGTGCCAGCAGCCTCGGGGGCGGCTACACCTTC.

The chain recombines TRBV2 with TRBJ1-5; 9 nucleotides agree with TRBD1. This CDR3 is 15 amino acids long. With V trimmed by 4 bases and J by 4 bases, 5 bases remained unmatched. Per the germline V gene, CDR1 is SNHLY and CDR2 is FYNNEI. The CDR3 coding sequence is TGTGCCAGCAGTGGGACAGGGGTTAGTAATCAGCCCCAGCATTTT. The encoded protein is CASSGTGVSNQPQHF.

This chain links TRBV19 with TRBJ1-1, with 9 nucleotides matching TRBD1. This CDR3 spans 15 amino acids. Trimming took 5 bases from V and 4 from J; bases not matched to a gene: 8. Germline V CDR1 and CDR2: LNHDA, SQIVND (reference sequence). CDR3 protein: CASSVSGTGSTEAFF. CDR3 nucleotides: TGTGCCAGTAGTGTATCCGGGACAGGGTCCACTGAAGCTTTCTTT.

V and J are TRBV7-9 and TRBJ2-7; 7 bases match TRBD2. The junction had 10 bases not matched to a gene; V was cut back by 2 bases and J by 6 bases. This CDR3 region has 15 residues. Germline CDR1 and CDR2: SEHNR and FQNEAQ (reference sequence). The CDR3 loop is CASSLRGGRFGEQYF. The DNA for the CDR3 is TGTGCCAGCAGCTTACGTGGCGGGAGATTTGGCGAGCAGTACTTC.

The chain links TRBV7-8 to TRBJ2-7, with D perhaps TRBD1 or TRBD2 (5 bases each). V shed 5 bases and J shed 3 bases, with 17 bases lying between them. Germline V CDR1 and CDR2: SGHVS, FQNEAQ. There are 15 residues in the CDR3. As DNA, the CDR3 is TGTGCCAGCAGCCCAAGGGCCGGGGCGAACTACGAGCAGTACTTC. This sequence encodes CASSPRAGANYEQYF.

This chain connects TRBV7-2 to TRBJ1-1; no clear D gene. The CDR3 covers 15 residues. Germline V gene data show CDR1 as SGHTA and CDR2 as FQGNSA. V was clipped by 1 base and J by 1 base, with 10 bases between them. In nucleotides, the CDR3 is TGTGCCAGCAGCTTAGAGGGAGACCCGAACACTGAAGCTTTCTTT. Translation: CASSLEGDPNTEAFF.